Presented here are 23 T cell receptor beta chains from one specimen sequenced in a study of memory CD4+ T cells and cytomegalovirus serostatus. Generated by immunoSEQ multiplex PCR, the TCRdb table keeps only in-frame clones and is missing some. Of tens of thousands of clones listed, 75% to 80% are singletons. Single viable CD3+CD4+CD8-CD45RO+ cells were sorted as the memory CD4+ T cells. The sample taken for sequencing was memory CD4+ T cells from blood. The receptors were gathered from an adult in good health and CMV-seropositive.

The chain is built from TRBV5-1 and TRBJ1-1; the D is unclear. Trimming pared 4 bases from V and 7 bases from J, leaving 14 bases between. The CDR3 loop spans 13 amino acids. Germline-derived CDR1 and CDR2 are SGHRS and YFSETQ. CDR3 in DNA: TGCGCCAGCAGCCTCCGGGGTGGCGATGAAGCTTTCTTT. It specifies CASSLRGGDEAFF. Together with reference TRBV5-1 and TRBJ1-1, the CDR3 gives the full variable domain: KAGVTQTPRYLIKTRGQQVTLSCSPISGHRSVSWYQQTPGQGLQFLFEYFSETQRNKGNFPGRFSGRQFSNSRSEMNVSTLELGDSALYLCASSLRGGDEAFFGQGTRLTVV.

The chain couples TRBV27 to TRBJ2-2; tentative D call: TRBD2 (6 bases). CDR1 is MNHEY and CDR2 is SMNVEV in the germline V gene (reference sequence). The V gene lost 5 bases and the J gene lost 1 base, with 17 bases spanning the gap. CDR3 length: 17 residues. CDR3 loop: CASSPETSGLNTGELFF. The DNA for the CDR3 is TGTGCCAGCAGTCCTGAAACCAGCGGGTTGAACACCGGGGAGCTGTTTTTT.

Remarks on this clone: At one of its ends the junction is not consistent with the germline gene, which may arise from a read error. This chain uses TRBV7-7 with TRBJ2-5; 7 bases fit TRBD1. Germline CDR1 SSHAT, CDR2 FNYEAQ (reference sequence). The CDR3 contains 14 residues. The CDR3 coding sequence is TGTGCTAGCAGCTTAGACAGGGTCCAAGAGACCCAGTACTTC. Its translation is CASSLDRVQETQYF.

The rearrangement links TRBV19 to TRBJ2-3, with 9 nucleotides matching TRBD2. CDR3 length equals 16 residues. V lost 7 bases and J lost 4; bases outside the gene matches: 12. CDR1 LNHDA and CDR2 SQIVND come from the germline V gene (reference sequence). CDR3 sequence: CASNRGGAVFADTQYF. The CDR3 region has the DNA TGTGCCAGTAATCGCGGGGGGGCCGTGTTCGCAGATACGCAGTATTTT.

The gene calls are TRBV29-1 and TRBJ2-7; 11 positions match TRBD2. The CDR3 spans 14 residues. CDR1 SQVTM and CDR2 ANQGSEA come from the germline V gene. V lost 8 bases, J lost 2 bases, and 8 bases stayed unmatched. This CDR3 reads CSIVGTSGTYEQYF. CDR3 nucleotides: TGCAGCATTGTAGGGACTAGCGGTACCTACGAGCAGTACTTC.

The chain links TRBV5-4 to TRBJ1-3; D is uncertain. The length of the CDR3 is 15 residues. The germline V and J ends were trimmed by 0 bases and 0 bases, with 7 bases remaining between them. In germline, CDR1 is SGHNT, CDR2 YYREEE (reference sequence). CDR3 in DNA: TGTGCCAGCAGCTTGGCCGCCGTCTCTGGAAACACCATATATTTT. This gives the protein CASSLAAVSGNTIYF.

J is TRBJ2-1 and V is TRBV6-5, with TRBD2 as a possible D gene (6 bases). Germline V gene data show CDR1 as MNHEY and CDR2 as SVGAGI. V lost 5 bases to trimming and J lost 10 bases, with 21 bases between them. There are 15 residues in the CDR3. Written as DNA, the CDR3 is TGTGCCAGCAGTACCGGACTAAGGCCCCCTTACGAGCAGTTCTTC. It specifies CASSTGLRPPYEQFF.

This clone occurred once. The rearrangement links TRBV6-5 to TRBJ1-2; D gene uncertain. The V gene lost 0 bases and the J gene lost 5 bases, with 10 bases spanning the gap. CDR3 length equals 14 residues. CDR1 is MNHEY, CDR2 SVGAGI, per germline. The CDR3 coding sequence is TGTGCCAGCAGTTACTCGAGACGGCATTATGGCTACACCTTC. Translated: CASSYSRRHYGYTF.

The V gene is TRBV28, the J gene TRBJ2-3, with 8 nucleotides matching TRBD2. J lost 8 bases, V lost 7 bases, and 11 bases had no gene match. This CDR3 is 14 amino acids long. Germline V CDR1 and CDR2: MDHEN, SYDVKM. For the CDR3, the DNA is TGTGCCAGCATTAAAGCGGGGGTGCCGGGTACGCAGTATTTT. Translated, it gives CASIKAGVPGTQYF. The whole variable domain, remainder taken from reference TRBV28 and TRBJ2-3, is DVKVTQSSRYLVKRTGEKVFLECVQDMDHENMFWYRQDPGLGLRLIYFSYDVKMKEKGDIPEGYSVSREKKERFSLILESASTNQTSMYLCASIKAGVPGTQYFGPGTRLTVL.

The J gene is TRBJ1-2, the V gene TRBV19; D not certain. CDR1 and CDR2 (germline): LNHDA, SQIVND (reference sequence). Trimming removed 9 bases at V and 6 bases at J, with 26 bases between. This CDR3 has 16 amino acids. DNA of the CDR3: TGTGCCAGCCGTTCGGGAGGGTCCCTCGGAGCCCATGGCTACACCTTC. Translating it yields CASRSGGSLGAHGYTF.

The rearrangement uses TRBV7-9 and TRBJ2-1; 14 positions match TRBD2. This CDR3 is 18 amino acids long. Looked up from germline, CDR1 is SEHNR and CDR2 is FQNEAQ (reference sequence). With 4 bases clipped from V and 4 bases from J, the junction kept 9 bases outside the gene matches. DNA of the CDR3: TGTGCCAGCAGCTCCGGGACTAGCGGGAGAGGGGGGTACAATGAGCAGTTCTTC. Protein sequence: CASSSGTSGRGGYNEQFF.

The rearrangement joins TRBV7-3 to TRBJ2-7; D is unresolved. The CDR3 length is 14 residues. Trimming stripped 5 bases from V and 6 bases from J, with 17 bases between. Germline V gene sequence: CDR1 SGHTA, CDR2 FQGTGA. The CDR3 sequence is CASSLVSPPAEQYF. The CDR3 region has the DNA TGTGCCAGCAGCCTGGTATCCCCCCCCGCCGAGCAGTACTTC.

CDR3 nucleotide sequence: TGTGCCAGCAGCAAAGGGCAGGGAACGGAGCGATACGAGCAGTACTTC. It is translated as CASSKGQGTERYEQYF. J is TRBJ2-7 and V is TRBV21-1; the listed D gene, TRBD1, was not tested against the DNA. TRBV21-1 is labeled a pseudogene. CDR3 length equals 16 residues.

The sample holds one count of this clone. The V and J genes are TRBV7-6 and TRBJ1-4, with 8 nucleotides matching TRBD1. The CDR3 is 13 residues long. Germline values: CDR1 SGHVS, CDR2 FNYEAQ. Trimming took 5 bases from V and 7 from J; bases not matched to a gene: 3. DNA for the CDR3: TGTGCCAGCAGCCCAGGACAGGGTGAAAAACTGTTTTTT. This encodes CASSPGQGEKLFF.

The gene calls are TRBV7-2 and TRBJ2-3, with TRBD2 matching over 10 bases. Germline assignment: CDR1 SGHTA and CDR2 FQGNSA. The CDR3 is 17 amino acids. The ends lost 2 bases at V and 3 bases at J; junction bases unmatched: 8. This CDR3 reads CASSLRPLAGGTDTQYF. The CDR3 region has the DNA TGTGCCAGCAGCTTAAGGCCCTTAGCGGGAGGTACAGATACGCAGTATTTT.

This clone was counted only a few times. This chain connects TRBV7-3 to TRBJ1-1; D is undetermined. V lost 2 bases and J lost 2, with 12 bases in between. Per germline, CDR1 SGHTA and CDR2 FQGTGA. The length of the CDR3 is 15 residues. CDR3 nucleotide sequence: TGTGCCAGCAGCTTACACGGGCCGCTCAACACTGAAGCTTTCTTT. Protein sequence: CASSLHGPLNTEAFF.

The rearrangement uses TRBV9 and TRBJ1-1, with a tentative D call TRBD1 (5 bases). This CDR3 is 15 amino acids long. V lost 3 bases, J lost 4 bases, and 16 bases lay in between. Germline lookup yields CDR1 SGDLS and CDR2 YYNGEE. CDR3 coding DNA: TGTGCCAGCAGCGAACGGGACGGACTTCCCACTGAAGCTTTCTTT. Protein product: CASSERDGLPTEAFF.

The chain has TRBV19 and TRBJ1-2; D possibly corresponds to TRBD1 (5 bases). With 6 bases removed from V and 0 bases from J, the gap between germline ends came to 14 bases. The CDR3 runs 15 residues. Germline V CDR1 and CDR2: LNHDA, SQIVND (reference sequence). CDR3 sequence reads: CASSFTQATNYGYTF. Here the CDR3 DNA reads TGTGCCAGTAGCTTCACACAGGCAACTAACTATGGCTACACCTTC.

J is TRBJ1-4 and V is TRBV7-9, with TRBD1 matching 8 bases. There are 16 residues in the CDR3. CDR1 and CDR2 (germline): SEHNR, FQNEAQ (reference sequence). The ends lost 5 bases at V and 0 bases at J; junction bases unmatched: 5. This CDR3 reads CASSLGQAATNEKLFF. The DNA for the CDR3 is TGTGCCAGCAGCCTGGGACAGGCCGCAACTAATGAAAAACTGTTTTTT.

The chain carries TRBV7-3 and TRBJ1-1, with D possibly being TRBD1 (6 bases). CDR3 length: 14 residues. The germline CDR1 and CDR2 sequences are SGHTA and FQGTGA. V dropped 2 bases and J dropped 1 base, with 8 bases sitting between them. CDR3 nucleotides: TGTGCCAGCAGCTTACAGGGGAGGAACACTGAAGCTTTCTTT. This encodes CASSLQGRNTEAFF.

This clone has a handful of counts. The chain employs TRBV2 and TRBJ1-1, with D hard to call. The length of the CDR3 is 14 residues. V was pared by 6 bases and J by 0 bases, with 11 bases between. Germline CDR1 SNHLY, CDR2 FYNNEI. The DNA for the CDR3 is TGTGCCAGCAGGCGGGTAAACATGAACACTGAAGCTTTCTTT. Encoded protein: CASRRVNMNTEAFF.

This rearrangement joins TRBV4-3 to TRBJ2-7, with 10 positions matching TRBD1. The CDR3 totals 14 residues. Per the germline V gene, CDR1 is LGHNA and CDR2 is YSLEER. V lost 3 bases, J lost 3 bases, and 2 bases stayed unmatched. The CDR3 nucleotides read TGCGCCAGCAGCCAGCGGACAGGGGGCTACGAGCAGTACTTC. It specifies CASSQRTGGYEQYF.

The chain carries TRBV14 and TRBJ1-2; D is possibly TRBD1 (5 bases). Trimming removed 1 base at V and 5 bases at J, with 11 bases between. CDR3 length equals 14 residues. The germline gives CDR1 SGHDN, CDR2 FVKESK. CDR3 nucleotides: TGTGCCAGCAGCCAAGGACATGGGGGATATGGCTACACCTTC. Its protein is CASSQGHGGYGYTF.